This T cell receptor beta chain was documented in a study of technical replicates of blood from a handful of donors. Method: immunoSEQ multiplex PCR; TCRdb's copy keeps in-frame clones and lacks some. Among under 95,000 clones listed, roughly 98% were seen once. The CDR3 is made up of 16 amino acids. V was pared by 2 bases and J by 6 bases, with 17 bases between. CDR1 is ENHRY, CDR2 SYGVKD, per germline. This chain uses TRBV10-3 with TRBJ2-1, with D possibly being TRBD1 (6 bases). The receptor's source is a human donor in good health. The sample comprised T cells isolated from PBMCs. This chain's CDR3 is CAISEGGGGTPNEQFF. Here the CDR3 DNA reads TGTGCCATCAGTGAGGGGGGCGGAGGTACACCCAATGAGCAGTTCTTC.